What follows describes a single T cell receptor beta chain. These data come from a study of blood T cell repertoires in COVID-19. Germline values: CDR1 LNHDA, CDR2 SQIVND (reference sequence). The CDR3 contains 13 residues. Trimming cost V 8 bases and J 3 bases; bases outside gene matches: 6. Repertoires were generated with immunoSEQ multiplex PCR, while TCRdb's copy carries only in-frame clones and drops some. This table has approximately 100,000 clones, 85% to 90% appearing once. What was sequenced was peripheral blood. The chain uses TRBV19 and TRBJ1-2, with 7 bases identical to TRBD1. The source is a human donor with acute or convalescent COVID-19. The donor label of this sample is uncertain. CDR3 loop: CASARTGDYGYTF. CDR3 DNA sequence: TGTGCCAGTGCCAGGACAGGAGACTATGGCTACACCTTC.